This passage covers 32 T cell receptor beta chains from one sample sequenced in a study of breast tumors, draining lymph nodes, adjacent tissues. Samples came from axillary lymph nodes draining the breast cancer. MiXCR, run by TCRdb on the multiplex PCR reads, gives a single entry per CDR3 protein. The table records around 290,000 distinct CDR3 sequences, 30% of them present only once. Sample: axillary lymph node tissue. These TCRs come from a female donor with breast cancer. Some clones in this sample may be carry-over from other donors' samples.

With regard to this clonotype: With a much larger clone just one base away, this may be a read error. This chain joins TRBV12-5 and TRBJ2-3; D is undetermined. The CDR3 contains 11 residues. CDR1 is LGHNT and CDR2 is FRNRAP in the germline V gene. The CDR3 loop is CASDLLDTQYF. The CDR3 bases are TGTGCTAGTGATTTGTTAGATACGCAGTATTTT.

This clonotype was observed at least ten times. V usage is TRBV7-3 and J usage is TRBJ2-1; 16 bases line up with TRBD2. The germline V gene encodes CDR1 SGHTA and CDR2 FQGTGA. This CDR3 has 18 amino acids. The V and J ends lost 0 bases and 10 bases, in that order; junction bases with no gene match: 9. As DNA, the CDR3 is TGTGCCAGCAGCTTAACGGGGACTAGCGGGAGGGCCAGGGCCGAGCAGTTCTTC. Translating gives CASSLTGTSGRARAEQFF.

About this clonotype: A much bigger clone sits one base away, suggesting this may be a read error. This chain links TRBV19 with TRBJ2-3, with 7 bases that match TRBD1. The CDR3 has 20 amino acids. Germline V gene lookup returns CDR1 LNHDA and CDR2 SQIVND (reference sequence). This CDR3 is CASSISALFPGQRSTATQYF. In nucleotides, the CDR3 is TGTGCCAGTAGTATCTCGGCTCTATTCCCGGGACAGCGAAGCACAGCTACGCAGTATTTT.

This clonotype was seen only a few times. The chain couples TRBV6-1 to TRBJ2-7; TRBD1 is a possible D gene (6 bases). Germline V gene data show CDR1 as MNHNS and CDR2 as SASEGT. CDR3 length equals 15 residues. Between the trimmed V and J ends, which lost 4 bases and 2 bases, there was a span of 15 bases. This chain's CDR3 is CASSVLVGGTYEQYF. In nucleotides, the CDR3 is TGTGCCAGCAGTGTCCTAGTAGGGGGAACCTACGAGCAGTACTTC.

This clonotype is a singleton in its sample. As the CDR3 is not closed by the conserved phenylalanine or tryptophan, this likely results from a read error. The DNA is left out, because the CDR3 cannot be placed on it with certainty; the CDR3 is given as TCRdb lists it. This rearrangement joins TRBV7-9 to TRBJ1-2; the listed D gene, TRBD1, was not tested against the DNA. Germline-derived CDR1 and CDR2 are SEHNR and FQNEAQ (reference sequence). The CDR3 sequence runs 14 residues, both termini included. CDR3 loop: CASSANAGERGYAL.

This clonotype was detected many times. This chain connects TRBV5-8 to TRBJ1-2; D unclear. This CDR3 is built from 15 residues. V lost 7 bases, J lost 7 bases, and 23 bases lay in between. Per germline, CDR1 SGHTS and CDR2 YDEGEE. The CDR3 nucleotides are TGTGCCAGCTGGTCCCTCCGAGGAGGGAAGAGTGGCTACACCTTC. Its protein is CASWSLRGGKSGYTF.

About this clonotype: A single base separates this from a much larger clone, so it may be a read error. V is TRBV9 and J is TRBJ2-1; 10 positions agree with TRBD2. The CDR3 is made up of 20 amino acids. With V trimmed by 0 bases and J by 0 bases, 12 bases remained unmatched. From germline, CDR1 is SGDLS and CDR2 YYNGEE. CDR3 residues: CASSVGASGRRWTSYNEQFF. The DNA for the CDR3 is TGTGCCAGCAGCGTAGGGGCTAGCGGGAGAAGGTGGACCTCCTACAATGAGCAGTTCTTC.

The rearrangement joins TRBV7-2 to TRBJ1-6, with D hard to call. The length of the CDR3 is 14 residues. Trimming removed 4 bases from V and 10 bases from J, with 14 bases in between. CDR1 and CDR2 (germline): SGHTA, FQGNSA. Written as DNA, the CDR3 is TGTGCCAGCAGCTACAGTGATGGTGGGTCACCCCTCCACTTT. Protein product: CASSYSDGGSPLHF.

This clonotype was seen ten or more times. The DNA for the CDR3 is TGTGCCAGCAGCGGGACTAGCGGGAGGGTAGATACGCAGTATTTT. Translated: CASSGTSGRVDTQYF. The chain uses TRBV6-5 and TRBJ2-3; 16 bases fit TRBD2. The ends lost 6 bases at V and 5 bases at J; junction bases unmatched: 2. The CDR3 extends over 15 amino acids. Looked up from germline, CDR1 is MNHEY and CDR2 is SVGAGI.

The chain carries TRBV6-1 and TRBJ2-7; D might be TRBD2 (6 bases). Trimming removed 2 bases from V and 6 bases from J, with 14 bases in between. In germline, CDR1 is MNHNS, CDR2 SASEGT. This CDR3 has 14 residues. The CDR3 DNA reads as TGTGCCAGCAGTGAACTGGGACGGAGGGTCGAGCAGTACTTC. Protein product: CASSELGRRVEQYF.

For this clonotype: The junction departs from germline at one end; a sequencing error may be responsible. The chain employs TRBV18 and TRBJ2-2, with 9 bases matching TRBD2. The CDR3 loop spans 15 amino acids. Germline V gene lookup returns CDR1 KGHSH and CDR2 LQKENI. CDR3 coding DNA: TGTGCTAGCTTAGGGACTAGCAGGGGTGCCGGGGAGCTGTTTTTT. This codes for CASLGTSRGAGELFF.

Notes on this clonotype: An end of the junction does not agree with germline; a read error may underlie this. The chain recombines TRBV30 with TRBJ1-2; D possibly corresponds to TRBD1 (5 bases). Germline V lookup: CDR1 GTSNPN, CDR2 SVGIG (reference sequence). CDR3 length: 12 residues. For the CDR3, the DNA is TGTGCCCGGAGTCGCTCAGGGATAGGCTACACCTTC. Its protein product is CARSRSGIGYTF.

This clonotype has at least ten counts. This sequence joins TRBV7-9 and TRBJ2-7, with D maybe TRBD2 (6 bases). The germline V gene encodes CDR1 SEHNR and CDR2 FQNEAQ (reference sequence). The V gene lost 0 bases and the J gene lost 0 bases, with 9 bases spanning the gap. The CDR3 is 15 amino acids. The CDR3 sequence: CASSLAGRSSYEQYF. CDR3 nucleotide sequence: TGTGCCAGCAGCTTAGCGGGGAGGAGCTCCTACGAGCAGTACTTC.

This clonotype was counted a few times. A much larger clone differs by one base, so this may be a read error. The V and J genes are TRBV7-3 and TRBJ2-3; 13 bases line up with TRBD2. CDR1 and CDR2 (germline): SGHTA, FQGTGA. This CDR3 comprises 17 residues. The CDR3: CASSRQVLAGGPDPQYF. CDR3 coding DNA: TGTGCCAGCAGCCGGCAGGTACTAGCGGGAGGGCCAGATCCGCAGTATTTT.

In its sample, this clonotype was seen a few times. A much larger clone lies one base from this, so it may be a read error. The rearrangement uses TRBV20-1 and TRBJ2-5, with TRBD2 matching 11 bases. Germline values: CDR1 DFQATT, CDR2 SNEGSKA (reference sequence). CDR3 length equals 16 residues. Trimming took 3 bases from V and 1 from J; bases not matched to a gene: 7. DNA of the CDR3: TGCAGTGCTAGCCTAACTAGCGGGAGTCCCCAAGAGACCCAGTACTTC. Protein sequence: CSASLTSGSPQETQYF.

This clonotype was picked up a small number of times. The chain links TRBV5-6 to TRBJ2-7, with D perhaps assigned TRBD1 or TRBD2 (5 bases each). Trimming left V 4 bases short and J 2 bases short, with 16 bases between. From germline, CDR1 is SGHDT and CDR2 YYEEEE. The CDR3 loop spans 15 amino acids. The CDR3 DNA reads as TGTGCCAGCAGCCCCCCCAGGGAGCGCCCCTACGAGCAGTACTTC. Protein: CASSPPRERPYEQYF.

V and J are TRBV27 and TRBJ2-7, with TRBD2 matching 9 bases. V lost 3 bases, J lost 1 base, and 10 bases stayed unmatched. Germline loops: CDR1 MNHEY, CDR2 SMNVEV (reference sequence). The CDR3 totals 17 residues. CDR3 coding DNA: TGTGCCAGCAGTTTCGGCGGGAGGGATATTCGGTCCTACGAGCAGTACTTC. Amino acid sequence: CASSFGGRDIRSYEQYF.

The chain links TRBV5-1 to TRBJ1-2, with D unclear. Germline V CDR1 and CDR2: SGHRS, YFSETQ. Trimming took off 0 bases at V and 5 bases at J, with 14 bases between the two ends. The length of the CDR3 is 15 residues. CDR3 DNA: TGCGCCAGCAGCTTGGGCCCTGACCGAAAATATGGCTACACCTTC. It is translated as CASSLGPDRKYGYTF.

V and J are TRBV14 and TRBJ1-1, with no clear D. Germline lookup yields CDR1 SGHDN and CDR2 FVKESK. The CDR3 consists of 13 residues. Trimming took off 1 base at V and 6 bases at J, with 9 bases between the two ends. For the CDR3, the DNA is TGTGCCAGCAGCCAAGTGGGGTCTCCTGAAGCTTTCTTT. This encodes CASSQVGSPEAFF. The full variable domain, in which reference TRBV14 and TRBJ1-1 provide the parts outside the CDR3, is EAGVTQFPSHSVIEKGQTVTLRCDPISGHDNLYWYRRVMGKEIKFLLHFVKESKQDESGMPNNRFLAERTGGTYSTLKVQPAELEDSGVYFCASSQVGSPEAFFGQGTRLTVV.

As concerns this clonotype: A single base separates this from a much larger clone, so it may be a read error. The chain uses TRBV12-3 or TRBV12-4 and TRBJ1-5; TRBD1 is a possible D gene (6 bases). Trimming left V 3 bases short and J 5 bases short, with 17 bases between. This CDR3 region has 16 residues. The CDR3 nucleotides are TGTGCCAGCAGTTTCTTCCCGGGGGCTGTGGATCAGCCCCAGCATTTT. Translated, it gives CASSFFPGAVDQPQHF.

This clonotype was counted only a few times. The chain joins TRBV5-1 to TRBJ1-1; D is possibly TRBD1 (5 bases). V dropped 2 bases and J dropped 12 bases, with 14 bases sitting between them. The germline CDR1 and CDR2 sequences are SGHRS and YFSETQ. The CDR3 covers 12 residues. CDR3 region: CASSFGGVYTFF. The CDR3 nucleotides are TGCGCCAGCAGCTTTGGAGGGGTATATACTTTCTTT.

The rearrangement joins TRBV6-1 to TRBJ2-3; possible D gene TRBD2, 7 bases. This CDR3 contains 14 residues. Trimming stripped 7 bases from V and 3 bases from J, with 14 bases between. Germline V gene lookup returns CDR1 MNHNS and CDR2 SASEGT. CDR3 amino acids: CASKGGGSTDTQYF. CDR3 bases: TGTGCCAGCAAGGGGGGCGGGAGTACAGATACGCAGTATTTT.

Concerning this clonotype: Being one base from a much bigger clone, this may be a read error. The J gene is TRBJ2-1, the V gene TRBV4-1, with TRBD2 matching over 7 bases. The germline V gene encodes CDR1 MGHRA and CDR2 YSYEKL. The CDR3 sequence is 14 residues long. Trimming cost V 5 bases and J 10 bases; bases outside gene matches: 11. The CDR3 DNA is TGCGCCAGCAGCAGCCAAGATGTAGCGGGCGAGCAGTTCTTC. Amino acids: CASSSQDVAGEQFF.

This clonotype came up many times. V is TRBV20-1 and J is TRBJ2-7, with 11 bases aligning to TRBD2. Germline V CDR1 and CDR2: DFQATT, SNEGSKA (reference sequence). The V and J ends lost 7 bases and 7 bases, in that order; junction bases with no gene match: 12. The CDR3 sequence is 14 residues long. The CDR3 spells CSGLAGWGQKEQYF. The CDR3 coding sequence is TGCAGTGGACTAGCGGGATGGGGTCAGAAGGAGCAGTACTTC.

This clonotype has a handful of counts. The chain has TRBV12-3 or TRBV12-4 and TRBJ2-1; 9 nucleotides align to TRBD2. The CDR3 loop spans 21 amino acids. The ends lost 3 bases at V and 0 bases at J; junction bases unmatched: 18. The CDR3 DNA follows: TGTGCCAGCAGTTTTCCCACTAGGGCTAGCGGGACGGACTTCTCCTACAATGAGCAGTTCTTC. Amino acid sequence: CASSFPTRASGTDFSYNEQFF.

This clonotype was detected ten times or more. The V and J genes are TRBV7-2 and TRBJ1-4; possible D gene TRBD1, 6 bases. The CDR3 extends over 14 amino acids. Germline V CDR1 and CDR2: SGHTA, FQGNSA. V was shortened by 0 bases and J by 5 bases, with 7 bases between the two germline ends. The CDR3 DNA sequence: TGTGCCAGCAGCTTAGCCAGGGGAAATGAAAAACTGTTTTTT. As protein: CASSLARGNEKLFF. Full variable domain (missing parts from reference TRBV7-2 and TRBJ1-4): GAGVSQSPSNKVTEKGKDVELRCDPISGHTALYWYRQSLGQGLEFLIYFQGNSAPDKSGLPSDRFSAERTGGSVSTLTIQRTQQEDSAVYLCASSLARGNEKLFFGSGTQLSVL.

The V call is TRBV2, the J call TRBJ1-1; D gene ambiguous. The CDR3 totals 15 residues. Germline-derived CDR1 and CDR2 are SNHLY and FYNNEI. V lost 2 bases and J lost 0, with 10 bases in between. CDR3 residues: CASSEQGGLNTEAFF. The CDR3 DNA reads TGTGCCAGCAGTGAACAAGGCGGACTGAACACTGAAGCTTTCTTT. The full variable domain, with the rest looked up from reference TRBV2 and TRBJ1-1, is EPEVTQTPSHQVTQMGQEVILRCVPISNHLYFYWYRQILGQKVEFLVSFYNNEISEKSEIFDDQFSVERPDGSNFTLKIRSTKLEDSAMYFCASSEQGGLNTEAFFGQGTRLTVV.

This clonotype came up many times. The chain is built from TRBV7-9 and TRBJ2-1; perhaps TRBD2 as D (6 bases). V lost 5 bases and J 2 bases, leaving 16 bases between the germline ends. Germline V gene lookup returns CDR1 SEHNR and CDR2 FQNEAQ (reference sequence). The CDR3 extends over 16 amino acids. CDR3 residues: CASSPVGGGPYNEQFF. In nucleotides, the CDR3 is TGTGCCAGCAGCCCAGTGGGGGGAGGACCCTACAATGAGCAGTTCTTC.

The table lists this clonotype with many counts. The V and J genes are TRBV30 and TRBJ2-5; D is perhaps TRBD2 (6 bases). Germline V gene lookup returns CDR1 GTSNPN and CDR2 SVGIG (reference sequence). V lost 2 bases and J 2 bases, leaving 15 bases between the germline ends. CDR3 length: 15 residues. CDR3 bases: TGTGCCTGGAGTAAGGGTGAGGGGAGGCAAGAGACCCAGTACTTC. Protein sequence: CAWSKGEGRQETQYF.

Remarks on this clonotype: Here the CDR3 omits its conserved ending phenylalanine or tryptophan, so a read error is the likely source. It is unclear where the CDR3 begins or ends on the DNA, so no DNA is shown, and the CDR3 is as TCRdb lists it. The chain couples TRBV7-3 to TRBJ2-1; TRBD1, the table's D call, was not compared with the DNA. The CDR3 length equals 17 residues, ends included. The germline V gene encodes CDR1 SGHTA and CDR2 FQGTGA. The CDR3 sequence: CASSLSQAGGTYNERFL.

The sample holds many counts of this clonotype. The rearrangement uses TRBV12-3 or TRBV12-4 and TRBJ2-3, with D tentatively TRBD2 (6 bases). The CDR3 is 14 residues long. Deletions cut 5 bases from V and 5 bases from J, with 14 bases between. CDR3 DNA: TGTGCCAGCAGTCGGCGGGGAGGAGGAGATACGCAGTATTTT. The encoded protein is CASSRRGGGDTQYF.

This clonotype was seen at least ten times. In DNA form, the CDR3 reads TGCGCCAGCAGTGGGGGGGCCCTCGGGACCCAGTACTTC. This gives the protein CASSGGALGTQYF. V and J are TRBV10-2 and TRBJ2-5; D possibly matches TRBD1 or TRBD2 (6 bases each). Deletions cut 4 bases from V and 7 bases from J, with 13 bases between. The length of the CDR3 is 13 residues. In germline, CDR1 is WSHSY, CDR2 SAAADI.